Sequencing of this T cell receptor beta chain was carried out in a study of blood T cell repertoires in COVID-19. The germline V and J ends were trimmed by 11 bases and 5 bases, with 28 bases remaining between them. This CDR3 region has 16 residues. Germline V gene sequence: CDR1 SNHLY, CDR2 FYNNEI. Method: immunoSEQ multiplex PCR; TCRdb's copy keeps in-frame clones and lacks some. The data hold under 500,000 clones, with around 89% observed a single time. The clonotype originates from a woman aged 25 to 39 with acute or convalescent COVID-19. This rearrangement joins TRBV2 to TRBJ2-7; possibly TRBD2 for D (5 bases). Material for sequencing was peripheral blood. The CDR3 DNA reads TGTGCCTCCAGCACTAGTTTGGGCACCCCACCGAACGAGCAGTACTTC. Residues: CASSTSLGTPPNEQYF.